The rows below give T cell receptor beta chains drawn from one sample of a study of cytomegalovirus exposure and HLA in healthy donors. The data were produced by immunoSEQ multiplex PCR, yet TCRdb's version contains in-frame clones alone and is incomplete. The sample yields approximately 99,000 clones, 79% seen once. Input material: PBMCs. These TCRs come from a male donor in good health and CMV-seropositive. Each CDR3 is given with its conserved first and last residue.

j_gene | v_gene | CDR3aa
TRBJ2-7 | TRBV6-5 | CASSPGTGGEQYF
TRBJ2-1 | TRBV30 | CAWIKAGGQFF
TRBJ2-1 | TRBV19 | CASSIPASDEQFF
TRBJ1-2 | TRBV19 | CASSGRAYGYTF
TRBJ2-1 | TRBV18 | CASLMAWRSNEQFF
TRBJ2-1 | TRBV5-1 | CASSLAAASYNEQFF
TRBJ1-1 | TRBV6-5 | CASSYGGNLMNTEAFF
TRBJ2-1 | TRBV10-1 | CASSSGTSWANEQFF
TRBJ1-3 | TRBV7-2 | CASSSQGTGNTIYF
TRBJ1-6 | TRBV7-2 | CASRQQGGNSPLHF
TRBJ2-7 | TRBV5-1 | CASSPTSPQFYEQYF
TRBJ1-2 | TRBV7-9 | CASSLGRLNGYTF
TRBJ1-1 | TRBV30 | CAWSGLGQGNEAFF
TRBJ2-7 | TRBV28 | CASSPGGAGPYEQYF
TRBJ2-7 | TRBV18 | CASSPLGQGAGEQYF
TRBJ2-3 | TRBV5-4 | CASSPGLAGGSRSTDTQYF
TRBJ1-1 | TRBV19 | CASSILGTEAFF
TRBJ1-2 | TRBV19 | CASSMDQGADGYTF
TRBJ1-4 | TRBV2 | CASTQNYEKLFF
TRBJ1-1 | TRBV30 | CAWSPGTPNTEAFF
TRBJ1-1 | TRBV7-3 | CASSKDSLNTEAFF
TRBJ1-5 | TRBV7-8 | CASSLQGRDRNQPQHF
TRBJ2-5 | TRBV15 | CATSRRGQEETQYF
TRBJ1-5 | TRBV2 | CASKVRVVDQPQHF
TRBJ2-7 | TRBV29-1 | CSVRYGQYEQYF
TRBJ1-5 | TRBV6-8 | CASSYWDRGFHSNQPQHF
TRBJ1-1 | TRBV11-3 | CASSPRRDRFQEAFF
TRBJ1-1 | TRBV6-5 | CASSERTGRLEAFF
TRBJ2-7 | TRBV30 | CAWSGWAGTYEQYF
TRBJ2-6 | TRBV7-6 | CASSLEGGQRYSGANVLTF
TRBJ1-1 | TRBV9 | CASSVGVRDEAFF
TRBJ2-7 | TRBV21-1 | CASSKASGQGPHEQYF
TRBJ2-7 | TRBV7-2 | CASSHYKDRGVEEQYF
TRBJ1-1 | TRBV2 | CASSRQGNTEAFF
TRBJ2-7 | TRBV7-2 | CASSSTGTGTYEQYF
TRBJ1-1 | TRBV2 | CATEEAAESNTEAFF
TRBJ1-2 | TRBV7-9 | CASSQYANYGYTF
TRBJ2-5 | TRBV5-6 | CASSLVAEQETQYF
TRBJ2-3 | TRBV14 | CASSQGSGGEIPDTQYF
TRBJ2-1 | TRBV2 | CASSRGVGGANEQFF
TRBJ1-1 | TRBV10-3 | CAIMRHLSTEAFF
TRBJ1-1 | TRBV9 | CASSLLYRAMDAEAFF